Presented here are 15 T cell receptor beta chains from one specimen sequenced in a study of cytomegalovirus exposure and HLA in healthy donors. A multiplex PCR was run with 60 Vbeta primers and 13 Jbeta primers. Profiled with immunoSEQ multiplex PCR; TCRdb holds only in-frame clones, not every one. The sample includes approximately 190,000 clones, about 12% seen only once; the top ten take less than 8.5%. The sequencing input was PBMCs. These receptor sequences come from a man in his fifties or sixties in good health and CMV-seropositive.

The table lists this clone with a few counts. This chain connects TRBV7-2 to TRBJ1-6; 7 bases are a match to TRBD1. This CDR3 region has 14 residues. V was clipped by 5 bases and J by 10 bases; unmatched bases: 8. Per germline, CDR1 SGHTA and CDR2 FQGNSA. The CDR3 nucleotides are TGTGCCAGCAGCCTGGGACAGAAGCCGTCACCCCTCCACTTT. It translates to CASSLGQKPSPLHF.

The chain combines TRBV2 with TRBJ2-1; tentatively, D is TRBD1 (5 bases). CDR1 is SNHLY, CDR2 FYNNEI, per germline. Trimming left V 4 bases short and J 9 bases short, with 10 bases between. The CDR3 loop spans 12 amino acids. CDR3: CASSAQGSEQFF. CDR3 in DNA: TGTGCCAGCAGTGCCCAGGGTAGTGAGCAGTTCTTC. The full variable domain, its missing parts supplied by reference TRBV2 and TRBJ2-1, is EPEVTQTPSHQVTQMGQEVILRCVPISNHLYFYWYRQILGQKVEFLVSFYNNEISEKSEIFDDQFSVERPDGSNFTLKIRSTKLEDSAMYFCASSAQGSEQFFGPGTRLTVL.

V usage is TRBV7-2 and J usage is TRBJ1-3; maybe TRBD1 (6 bases). V was trimmed by 0 bases and J by 0 bases, leaving 9 bases between them. Per the germline V gene, CDR1 is SGHTA and CDR2 is FQGNSA. The CDR3 is 16 residues long. CDR3 sequence (DNA): TGTGCCAGCAGCTTAGCGGGGGCTTTCTCTGGAAACACCATATATTTT. This codes for CASSLAGAFSGNTIYF.

This clone was observed a handful of times. The V and J genes are TRBV9 and TRBJ2-5; 11 bases are a match to TRBD1. CDR1 and CDR2 (germline): SGDLS, YYNGEE. CDR3 length: 15 amino acids. Trimming took 7 bases from V and 2 from J; bases not matched to a gene: 7. This CDR3 is CASARGQGVQETQYF. The CDR3 nucleotides are TGTGCCAGCGCCAGGGGACAGGGGGTTCAAGAGACCCAGTACTTC.

The rearrangement joins TRBV28 to TRBJ2-7; TRBD2 aligns across 8 bases. Germline loops: CDR1 MDHEN, CDR2 SYDVKM. This CDR3 has 14 residues. Unmatched junction bases numbered 7, after V lost 6 bases and J lost 3 bases. The CDR3 DNA reads as TGTGCCAGCAGACCGACCGGGACTAGCTACGAGCAGTACGTC. Translated, it gives CASRPTGTSYEQYV.

This clone was seen only a few times. The rearrangement joins TRBV28 to TRBJ2-3, with 10 bases that match TRBD2. V shed 3 bases, J shed 5 bases, and the junction held 5 bases outside the gene matches. Germline CDR1 is MDHEN and CDR2 is SYDVKM. There are 15 residues in the CDR3. CDR3 sequence reads: CASSLVSGGIDTQYF. CDR3 coding DNA: TGTGCCAGCAGTTTGGTTAGCGGGGGGATAGATACGCAGTATTTT.

The chain joins TRBV7-8 to TRBJ1-5; D possibly corresponds to TRBD1 (6 bases). This CDR3 is 15 amino acids long. Germline V lookup: CDR1 SGHVS, CDR2 FQNEAQ. Trimming pared 5 bases from V and 6 bases from J, leaving 17 bases between. The CDR3 nucleotides read TGTGCCAGCAGCAAGCGGGGGGCTGGGGGTCAGCCCCAGCATTTT. It specifies CASSKRGAGGQPQHF.

This clone was found a few times. The rearrangement joins TRBV5-1 to TRBJ2-3; D gene uncertain. The CDR3 runs to 14 residues. The V end was cut by 4 bases, the J end by 2 bases, with 11 bases between. The germline V gene encodes CDR1 SGHRS and CDR2 YFSETQ. DNA of the CDR3: TGCGCCAGCAGCCCCGAACCTACCACAGATACGCAGTATTTT. It yields the protein CASSPEPTTDTQYF.

The V call is TRBV7-6, the J call TRBJ1-4; 7 bases match TRBD1. The length of the CDR3 is 15 residues. J gave up 6 bases and V 5 bases, and 9 bases lay outside the gene matches. Germline V lookup: CDR1 SGHVS, CDR2 FNYEAQ. DNA of the CDR3: TGTGCCAGCAGCCCGCGGACAGGAAGGGATGAAAAACTGTTTTTT. Translation: CASSPRTGRDEKLFF.

This clone was found a few times. The chain has TRBV29-1 and TRBJ1-5; TRBD1 might be the D (6 bases). Germline CDR1 is SQVTM and CDR2 is ANQGSEA. The CDR3 is 14 amino acids. Trimming left V 6 bases short and J 1 base short, with 13 bases between. For the CDR3, the DNA is TGCAGCGTCGGTTCAGGGACAAGCAATCAGCCCCAGCATTTT. Translating it yields CSVGSGTSNQPQHF.

This clone was recorded a few times. The CDR3 loop reads CASSRTGRYEQYF. In DNA form, the CDR3 reads TGTGCCAGCTCCAGGACAGGGAGGTACGAGCAGTACTTC. The J gene is TRBJ2-7, the V gene TRBV5-6; 8 nucleotides match TRBD1. Germline V gene lookup returns CDR1 SGHDT and CDR2 YYEEEE. V was pared by 7 bases and J by 4 bases, with 7 bases of the junction left unmatched. This CDR3 region has 13 residues. Supplemented by reference TRBV5-6 and TRBJ2-7, the full variable domain reads DAGVTQSPTHLIKTRGQQVTLRCSPKSGHDTVSWYQQALGQGPQFIFQYYEEEERQRGNFPDRFSGHQFPNYSSELNVNALLLGDSALYLCASSRTGRYEQYFGPGTRLTVT.

This chain joins TRBV2 and TRBJ1-5; TRBD1 aligns across 9 bases. Germline CDR1 is SNHLY and CDR2 is FYNNEI. The V segment lost 3 bases and the J segment 7 bases; nucleotides outside the gene matches: 4. The CDR3 has 14 residues. The DNA for the CDR3 is TGTGCCAGCAGTGAGGGACAGGGATGGCAGCCCCAGCATTTT. The encoded protein is CASSEGQGWQPQHF.

This clone was counted between two and nine times. J is TRBJ1-3 and V is TRBV7-8, with unresolved D. The CDR3 consists of 15 residues. Germline V gene lookup returns CDR1 SGHVS and CDR2 FQNEAQ. V lost 2 bases and J 0 bases, leaving 8 bases between the germline ends. The DNA for the CDR3 is TGTGCCAGCAGCTTAACACGATCCTCTGGAAACACCATATATTTT. Encoded protein: CASSLTRSSGNTIYF.

This clone was seen a few times. This chain links TRBV1 with TRBJ2-4; no check of the table's D call, TRBD2, against the DNA was made. TRBV1 is a pseudogene segment. The CDR3 consists of 16 residues. In DNA form, the CDR3 reads TGCACCAGCAGCCAAGATCTAGCTGGGTTGATGGACATTCAGTACTTC. Protein: CTSSQDLAGLMDIQYF.

This clone appeared a few times. The J gene is TRBJ2-3, the V gene TRBV27, with 9 bases fitting TRBD2. V trimming: 3 bases; J trimming: 4 bases; junction bases outside the gene matches: 8. Per germline, CDR1 MNHEY and CDR2 SMNVEV (reference sequence). This CDR3 has 16 residues. The CDR3 DNA follows: TGTGCCAGCAGTTTGGAAGCGGGGGGACGTTCAGATACGCAGTATTTT. The encoded protein is CASSLEAGGRSDTQYF.